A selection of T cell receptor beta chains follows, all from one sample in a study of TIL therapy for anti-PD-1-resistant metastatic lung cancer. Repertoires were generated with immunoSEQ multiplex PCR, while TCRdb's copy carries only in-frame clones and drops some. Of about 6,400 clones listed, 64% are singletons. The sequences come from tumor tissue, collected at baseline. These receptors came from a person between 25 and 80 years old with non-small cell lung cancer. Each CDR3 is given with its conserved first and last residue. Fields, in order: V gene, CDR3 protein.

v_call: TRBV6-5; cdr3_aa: CATQGAQVETQYF
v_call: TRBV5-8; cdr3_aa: CASSSQRVNEQFF
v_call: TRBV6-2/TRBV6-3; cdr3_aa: CASSYWGGMNTGELFF
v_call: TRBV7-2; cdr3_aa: CASSLSGWNTEAFF
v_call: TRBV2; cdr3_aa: CASSTGASRETQYF
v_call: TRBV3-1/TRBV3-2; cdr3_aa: CASSQVVRDPYNEQFF
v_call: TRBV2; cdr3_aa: CASVRQVDRGDGYTF
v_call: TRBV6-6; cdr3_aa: CASRYDTEQFF
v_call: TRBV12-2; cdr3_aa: CASRLQGEPYEQYF
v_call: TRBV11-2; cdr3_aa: CASSLPPSPLHF
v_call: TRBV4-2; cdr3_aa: CASSQELAGAAYEQYF
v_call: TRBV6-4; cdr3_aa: CASSADDTGELFF
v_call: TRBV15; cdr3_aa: CATSKDRLNTEAFF
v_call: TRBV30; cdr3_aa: CAWSVQVTGNQPQHF
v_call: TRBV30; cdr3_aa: CAWSVGRDQPQHF
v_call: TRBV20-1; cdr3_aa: CSASAGVGNQPQHF
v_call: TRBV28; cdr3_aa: CASSIGTSYEQYF
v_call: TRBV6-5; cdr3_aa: CASSAADLYGYTF
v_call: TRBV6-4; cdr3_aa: CASSDSREADYNEQFF
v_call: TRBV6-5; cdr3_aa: CASRNEKLFF
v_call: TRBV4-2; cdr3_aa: CASSPWGGVTGELFF
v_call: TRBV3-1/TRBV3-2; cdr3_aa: CASSPPSKRQGKKPQHF
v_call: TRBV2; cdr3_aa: CASSQGQRENEQFF
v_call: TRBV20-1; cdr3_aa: CSAQRDGELFF